The 26 T cell receptor beta chains given below trace back to one sample, sequenced in a study of blood T cell repertoires in COVID-19. The data were produced by immunoSEQ multiplex PCR, yet TCRdb's version contains in-frame clones alone and is incomplete. The data contain some 280,000 clones, 89% of them singletons. What was sequenced was peripheral blood. The receptors originated from a woman in her sixties or seventies with acute or convalescent COVID-19.

V and J are TRBV19 and TRBJ2-7; 9 bases fit TRBD1. The V and J ends lost 3 bases and 4 bases, in that order; junction bases with no gene match: 4. Germline lookup yields CDR1 LNHDA and CDR2 SQIVND (reference sequence). The CDR3 is made up of 14 amino acids. CDR3: CASSMRTGEYEQYF. The DNA for the CDR3 is TGTGCCAGTAGTATGCGGACAGGGGAGTACGAGCAGTACTTC.

The chain recombines TRBV12-5 with TRBJ2-1; TRBD2 aligns across 7 bases. Per the germline V gene, CDR1 is LGHNT and CDR2 is FRNRAP. J gave up 8 bases and V 0 bases, and 10 bases lay outside the gene matches. The CDR3 has 16 residues. CDR3 region: CASGLVRGREDHEQFF. For the CDR3, the DNA is TGTGCTAGTGGTTTGGTACGGGGTCGGGAGGACCATGAGCAGTTCTTC.

The chain links TRBV29-1 to TRBJ1-2; perhaps TRBD1 as D (5 bases). Trimming cost V 0 bases and J 8 bases, with 10 bases left between them. The CDR3 spans 12 residues. The germline CDR1 and CDR2 sequences are SQVTM and ANQGSEA. Here the CDR3 DNA reads TGCAGCGTTGAAGACAGGGCGTTGGGCTACACCTTC. Encoded protein: CSVEDRALGYTF.

The chain has TRBV6-2 or TRBV6-3 and TRBJ1-1; D is perhaps TRBD1 (5 bases). Germline lookup yields CDR1 MNHEY and CDR2 SVGEGT. The CDR3 is made up of 14 amino acids. V was trimmed by 5 bases and J by 0 bases, leaving 10 bases between them. The CDR3, as DNA: TGTGCCAGCAGTCTACAGGCGCTGAACACTGAAGCTTTCTTT. This sequence encodes CASSLQALNTEAFF.

This clone was found a few times. The chain employs TRBV7-2 and TRBJ1-5; no reliable D call. The CDR3 contains 15 residues. The V and J ends lost 1 base and 0 bases respectively, with 7 bases between them. Germline loops: CDR1 SGHTA, CDR2 FQGNSA. The DNA of the CDR3 is TGTGCCAGCAGCTTAGGAGGGCCTAGCAATCAGCCCCAGCATTTT. Its translation is CASSLGGPSNQPQHF.

This clone was detected a few times. The rearrangement joins TRBV7-2 to TRBJ2-2, with 14 bases identical to TRBD2. Per the germline V gene, CDR1 is SGHTA and CDR2 is FQGNSA. The CDR3 length is 19 residues. Trimming at V came to 4 bases and at J to 1 base, leaving 8 bases not matched to a gene. Here the CDR3 reads CASSSRLAGGPGNTGELFF. The DNA of the CDR3 is TGTGCCAGCAGCTCCCGACTAGCGGGAGGGCCCGGGAACACCGGGGAGCTGTTTTTT.

The J gene is TRBJ2-3, the V gene TRBV10-3; 10 bases line up with TRBD1. V lost 7 bases to trimming and J lost 3 bases; unmatched junction nucleotides: 7. Germline V gene lookup returns CDR1 ENHRY and CDR2 SYGVKD. This CDR3 is 15 amino acids long. The CDR3 region is CAITPGQGKTDTQYF. The CDR3 DNA reads as TGTGCCATCACCCCGGGACAGGGGAAAACAGATACGCAGTATTTT.

This clone appeared a few times. The V call is TRBV5-1, the J call TRBJ2-1; the match to TRBD1 covers 7 bases. J gave up 0 bases and V 4 bases, and 7 bases lay outside the gene matches. The CDR3 runs to 16 residues. Germline V gives CDR1 SGHRS, CDR2 YFSETQ. The CDR3 bases are TGCGCCAGCAGCGAGGGGGACAGAAGCTCCTACAATGAGCAGTTCTTC. Its protein product is CASSEGDRSSYNEQFF.

CDR3 residues: CASSLQAGYNEQFF. The DNA for the CDR3 is TGTGCCAGCAGCTTACAGGCAGGTTACAATGAGCAGTTCTTC. The genes are TRBV7-3 and TRBJ2-1; D is ambiguous. Trimming shortened V by 2 bases and J by 4 bases, and 9 bases separated the two germline ends. This CDR3 is 14 amino acids long. In germline, CDR1 is SGHTA, CDR2 FQGTGA. Together with reference TRBV7-3 and TRBJ2-1, the CDR3 gives the full variable domain: GAGVSQTPSNKVTEKGKYVELRCDPISGHTALYWYRQSLGQGPEFLIYFQGTGAADDSGLPNDRFFAVRPEGSVSTLKIQRTERGDSAVYLCASSLQAGYNEQFFGPGTRLTVL.

V gene TRBV5-6 combines with J gene TRBJ2-7; D remains ambiguous. This CDR3 region has 12 residues. Germline V gene data show CDR1 as SGHDT and CDR2 as YYEEEE. The V end lost 2 bases, the J end lost 6 bases, and 9 bases lay between the germline ends. The CDR3 nucleotides read TGTGCCAGCAGCTTAGCGACGGGCGAGCAGTACTTC. The encoded protein is CASSLATGEQYF.

The rearrangement links TRBV2 to TRBJ1-3, with D possibly being TRBD1 (5 bases). Trimming cost V 6 bases and J 2 bases, with 20 bases left between them. The germline CDR1 and CDR2 sequences are SNHLY and FYNNEI. The CDR3 sequence is 17 residues long. The CDR3 DNA is TGTGCCAGCAGCAACCTCTCGGGAGGGACGGCTGGAAACACCATATATTTT. Translating gives CASSNLSGGTAGNTIYF.

The CDR3 protein is CASSYSAGVYNEQFF. CDR3 DNA: TGTGCCAGCAGTTACTCGGCGGGGGTCTACAATGAGCAGTTCTTC. The chain is built from TRBV6-6 and TRBJ2-1; 7 bases match TRBD2. The J segment lost 3 bases and the V segment lost 0 bases, leaving 2 bases of the junction unmatched. From germline, CDR1 is MNHNY and CDR2 SVGAGI (reference sequence). The CDR3 totals 15 residues.

This chain connects TRBV9 to TRBJ1-3; TRBD1 is a possible D gene (6 bases). Per the germline V gene, CDR1 is SGDLS and CDR2 is YYNGEE. The V gene lost 4 bases and the J gene lost 1 base, with 9 bases spanning the gap. This CDR3 is built from 14 residues. CDR3 DNA sequence: TGTGCCAGCAGCTCCGGACAGTCTGGAAACACCATATATTTT. It encodes CASSSGQSGNTIYF.

The gene calls are TRBV5-1 and TRBJ2-5, with 13 bases that match TRBD2. After removal of 5 bases from V and 1 base from J, the junction contained 5 bases not matched to a gene. The CDR3 is 16 amino acids. Germline lookup yields CDR1 SGHRS and CDR2 YFSETQ. The CDR3 sequence: CASSRTSGGAQETQYF. CDR3 bases: TGCGCCAGCAGTCGGACTAGCGGGGGTGCCCAAGAGACCCAGTACTTC.

J is TRBJ2-1 and V is TRBV13; 9 positions match TRBD1. The junction had 9 bases not matched to a gene; V was cut back by 5 bases and J by 7 bases. The CDR3 has 15 amino acids. Germline V lookup: CDR1 PRHDT, CDR2 FYEKMQ (reference sequence). CDR3 amino acids: CASSTTGTGMNEQFF. The CDR3 bases are TGTGCCAGCAGCACCACCGGGACAGGGATGAATGAGCAGTTCTTC.

This clone occurred a few times. The rearrangement joins TRBV6-5 to TRBJ1-5; 8 bases fit TRBD1. V trimming: 6 bases; J trimming: 9 bases; junction bases outside the gene matches: 7. This CDR3 has 13 amino acids. CDR1 is MNHEY, CDR2 SVGAGI, per germline. Here the CDR3 reads CASSLDRVRPQHF. The CDR3 DNA is TGTGCCAGCAGCTTGGACAGGGTCAGGCCCCAGCATTTT.

The V call is TRBV4-2, the J call TRBJ1-2; unclear D gene. Between the trimmed V and J ends, which lost 3 bases and 3 bases, there was a span of 11 bases. The CDR3 is made up of 14 amino acids. Germline lookup yields CDR1 LGHNA and CDR2 YNFKEQ. For the CDR3, the DNA is TGTGCCAGCAGCCAGGAGTTGGCGGACTATGGCTACACCTTC. As protein: CASSQELADYGYTF.

The gene calls are TRBV9 and TRBJ2-7; 11 bases fit TRBD1. CDR1 and CDR2 (germline): SGDLS, YYNGEE. The CDR3 is made up of 14 amino acids. V was pared by 4 bases and J by 2 bases, with 2 bases of the junction left unmatched. The CDR3 loop reads CASSTGQGAYEQYF. DNA of the CDR3: TGTGCCAGCAGCACGGGACAGGGGGCCTACGAGCAGTACTTC.

This chain links TRBV6-2 or TRBV6-3 with TRBJ1-4; D gene unclear. The CDR3 covers 14 residues. CDR1 is MNHEY and CDR2 is SVGEGT in the germline V gene. V was pared by 5 bases and J by 1 base, with 8 bases between. The CDR3 coding sequence is TGTGCCAGCAGTATCCCGGGAACTAATGAAAAACTGTTTTTT. This encodes CASSIPGTNEKLFF.

The chain uses TRBV2 and TRBJ1-2, with D hard to call. In germline, CDR1 is SNHLY, CDR2 FYNNEI. The CDR3 consists of 12 residues. The V gene lost 8 bases and the J gene lost 8 bases, with 15 bases spanning the gap. CDR3 coding DNA: TGTGCCAGCCCCAGGCTGGGAGCAGGCTACACCTTC. Translating it yields CASPRLGAGYTF.

V is TRBV27 and J is TRBJ1-1, with TRBD1 matching 9 bases. The J segment lost 4 bases and the V segment lost 6 bases, leaving 21 bases of the junction unmatched. The germline gives CDR1 MNHEY, CDR2 SMNVEV (reference sequence). This CDR3 has 19 amino acids. CDR3: CASSLGTGMLRTKGTEAFF. For the CDR3, the DNA is TGTGCCAGCAGCCTCGGGACAGGGATGTTACGGACAAAGGGCACTGAAGCTTTCTTT.

The chain employs TRBV9 and TRBJ2-2; 11 nucleotides align to TRBD2. CDR3 length equals 16 residues. The germline V gene encodes CDR1 SGDLS and CDR2 YYNGEE. J was trimmed by 1 base and V by 4 bases; bases with no gene match: 3. DNA of the CDR3: TGTGCCAGCAGCAAACTAGCGGGAGTGAACACCGGGGAGCTGTTTTTT. Amino acids: CASSKLAGVNTGELFF.

This chain's CDR3 is CASSPLRDTQYF. CDR3 nucleotides: TGTGCCAGCAGCCCACTAAGGGATACGCAGTATTTT. The chain has TRBV7-2 and TRBJ2-3; the D is unclear. V was cut by 5 bases and J by 6 bases, with 9 bases left in between. The length of the CDR3 is 12 residues. Germline-derived CDR1 and CDR2 are SGHTA and FQGNSA.

V usage is TRBV19 and J usage is TRBJ2-1, with D uncertain. This CDR3 region has 15 residues. With 3 bases removed from V and 0 bases from J, the gap between germline ends came to 9 bases. Per germline, CDR1 LNHDA and CDR2 SQIVND (reference sequence). In nucleotides, the CDR3 is TGTGCCAGTAGTATGGGCCAGAGCTCCTACAATGAGCAGTTCTTC. This translates into CASSMGQSSYNEQFF. The full variable domain, completed using reference TRBV19 and TRBJ2-1, is DGGITQSPKYLFRKEGQNVTLSCEQNLNHDAMYWYRQDPGQGLRLIYYSQIVNDFQKGDIAEGYSVSREKKESFPLTVTSAQKNPTAFYLCASSMGQSSYNEQFFGPGTRLTVL.

V is TRBV27 and J is TRBJ2-7, with TRBD1 matching over 7 bases. The CDR3 runs 16 residues. Germline V CDR1 and CDR2: MNHEY, SMNVEV (reference sequence). V trimming: 3 bases; J trimming: 2 bases; junction bases outside the gene matches: 10. CDR3 amino acids: CASSFLGQDLTYEQYF. The CDR3 nucleotides are TGTGCCAGCAGTTTCCTAGGACAGGATCTAACCTACGAGCAGTACTTC.

The chain couples TRBV28 to TRBJ1-4; D ambiguous. Germline values: CDR1 MDHEN, CDR2 SYDVKM. V lost 0 bases, J lost 7 bases, and 9 bases lay in between. The CDR3 totals 14 residues. The CDR3 region has the DNA TGTGCCAGCAGTTTATGGGGAGGGATTGAAAAACTGTTTTTT. This encodes CASSLWGGIEKLFF.